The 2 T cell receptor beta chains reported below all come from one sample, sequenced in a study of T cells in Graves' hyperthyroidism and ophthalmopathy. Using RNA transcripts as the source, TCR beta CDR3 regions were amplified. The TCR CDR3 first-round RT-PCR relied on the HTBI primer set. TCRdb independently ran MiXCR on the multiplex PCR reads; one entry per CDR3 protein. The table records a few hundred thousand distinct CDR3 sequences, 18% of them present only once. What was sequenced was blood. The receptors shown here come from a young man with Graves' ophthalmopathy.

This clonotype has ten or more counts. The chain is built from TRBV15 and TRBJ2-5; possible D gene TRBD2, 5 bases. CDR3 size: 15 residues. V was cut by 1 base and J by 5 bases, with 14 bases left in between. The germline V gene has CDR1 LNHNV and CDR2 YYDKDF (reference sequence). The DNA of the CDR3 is TGTGCCACCAGCAGAGCGACCCCCGGGGAGGAGACCCAGTACTTC. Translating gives CATSRATPGEETQYF.

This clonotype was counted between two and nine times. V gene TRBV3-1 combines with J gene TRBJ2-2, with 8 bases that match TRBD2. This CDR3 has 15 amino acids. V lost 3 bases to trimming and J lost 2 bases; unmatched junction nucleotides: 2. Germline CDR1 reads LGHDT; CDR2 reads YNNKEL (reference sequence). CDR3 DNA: TGTGCCAGCAGCCACGGGGGGGATAACACCGGGGAGCTGTTTTTT. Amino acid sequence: CASSHGGDNTGELFF.